The rows below give T cell receptor beta chains drawn from one sample of a study of identical twins. TCRdb analysed the 5' RACE reads with MiXCR anew, one entry per CDR3 protein. The sample includes hundreds of thousands of distinct CDR3 sequences, about 12% seen only once; the top ten take around 7.2%. This sample was also put to use in a study of yellow fever vaccine responses in identical twins.

Material: CD8+ T cells sorted from blood. The source is a young woman in good health. CDR3s include the opening cysteine and the closing phenylalanine or tryptophan. A D gene is named only where the DNA matches it firmly. Rows may omit the clone size; those that give it use once, few, many or a size class.

v_gene	d_gene	j_gene	abundance	CDR3aa	CDR3nt
TRBV12-3/TRBV12-4	TRBD1	TRBJ2-2	many	CASTIRKSGQGNTGELFF	TGTGCCAGCACCATCAGGAAGTCGGGACAGGGCAACACCGGGGAGCTGTTTTTT
TRBV6-5	TRBD1	TRBJ2-3	NA	CASSTWTGTSTDTQYF	TGTGCCAGCAGTACTTGGACAGGGACTTCCACAGATACGCAGTATTTT
TRBV10-3	NA	TRBJ2-2	NA	CAISGETGELFF	TGTGCCATCAGTGGAGAAACCGGGGAGCTGTTTTTT
TRBV5-5	NA	TRBJ1-5	many	CASSPRGGNQPQHF	TGTGCCAGCAGCCCCAGGGGTGGCAATCAGCCCCAGCATTTT
TRBV4-1	NA	TRBJ2-3	NA	CASAEFGRSTDTQYF	TGCGCCAGCGCCGAATTTGGCAGGAGCACAGATACGCAGTATTTT
TRBV18	NA	TRBJ2-1	few	CASSPREGQPHNEQFF	TGTGCCAGCTCACCCAGGGAGGGACAGCCCCACAATGAGCAGTTCTTC
TRBV6-1	NA	TRBJ1-1	NA	CASRSQQGLGTEAFF	TGTGCCAGCAGATCGCAACAGGGCTTGGGGACTGAAGCTTTCTTT
TRBV10-3	NA	TRBJ1-2	NA	CAISESPGSRGYGYTF	TGTGCCATCAGTGAGTCTCCCGGCAGTCGGGGCTATGGCTACACCTTC
TRBV4-2	NA	TRBJ2-1	many	CASSQEEGNEQFF	TGTGCCAGCAGCCAAGAAGAGGGCAATGAGCAGTTCTTC
TRBV14	TRBD1	TRBJ2-7	few	CASSQKQGFGYEQYF	TGTGCCAGCAGCCAAAAACAGGGGTTCGGTTACGAGCAGTACTTC
TRBV20-1	NA	TRBJ1-5	many	CSARGQGNQPQHF	TGCAGTGCTAGAGGCCAGGGGAATCAGCCCCAGCATTTT
TRBV9	NA	TRBJ2-7	few	CASSVGTQNYEQYF	TGTGCCAGCAGCGTAGGAACCCAAAACTACGAGCAGTACTTC
TRBV2	TRBD2	TRBJ2-2	few	CASSELDTSGSGGNTGELFF	TGTGCCAGCAGCGAGTTAGATACTAGCGGGAGCGGAGGGAACACCGGGGAGCTGTTTTTT
TRBV29-1	NA	TRBJ2-2	NA	CSVEKGGVSTGELFF	TGCAGCGTTGAAAAGGGGGGGGTTAGCACCGGGGAGCTGTTTTTT
TRBV5-5	NA	TRBJ1-5	few	CASSWGEAQPQHF	TGTGCCAGCAGCTGGGGGGAAGCCCAGCCCCAGCATTTT
TRBV12-3/TRBV12-4	NA	TRBJ1-1	medium-sized	CASSLGTEAFF	TGTGCCAGCAGCTTAGGGACTGAAGCTTTCTTT
TRBV3-1	NA	TRBJ1-5	NA	CASSPMGESQPQHF	TGTGCCAGCAGCCCCATGGGAGAATCTCAGCCCCAGCATTTT
TRBV9	NA	TRBJ2-5	few	CASSVGYGTRETQYF	TGTGCCAGCAGCGTAGGGTACGGAACGAGGGAGACCCAGTACTTC
TRBV24-1	NA	TRBJ2-1	NA	CATSPSGGIFYNEQFF	TGTGCCACCAGCCCGAGTGGGGGCATTTTCTACAATGAGCAGTTCTTC
TRBV4-2	NA	TRBJ2-1	NA	CASSHPSGRPKGNEQFF	TGTGCCAGCAGCCATCCCTCGGGGAGGCCTAAGGGCAATGAGCAGTTCTTC
TRBV20-1	TRBD1	TRBJ2-7	few	CSASTDRGYSEQYF	TGCAGTGCTAGTACGGACAGGGGGTATAGCGAGCAGTACTTC
TRBV4-1	TRBD2	TRBJ2-3	NA	CASSQRGAGTDTQYF	TGCGCCAGCAGCCAGCGGGGGGCCGGCACAGATACGCAGTATTTT
TRBV6-6	NA	TRBJ1-1	many	CASTPGEEAFF	TGTGCCAGCACCCCTGGAGAAGAAGCTTTCTTT
TRBV7-6	NA	TRBJ2-7	NA	CASSLGGFLYEQYF	TGTGCCAGCAGCTTGGGGGGTTTTCTCTACGAGCAGTACTTC
TRBV6-5	TRBD1	TRBJ2-2	many	CASSYSMGDSYTGELFF	TGTGCCAGCAGTTACTCCATGGGGGACAGCTACACCGGGGAGCTGTTTTTT
TRBV4-2	NA	TRBJ2-4	NA	CASSQETGIAKNIQYF	TGTGCCAGCAGCCAAGAGACGGGGATAGCCAAAAACATTCAGTACTTC
TRBV12-3/TRBV12-4	NA	TRBJ1-5	NA	CASSFPGGNQPQHF	TGTGCCAGCAGTTTCCCCGGGGGCAATCAGCCCCAGCATTTT
TRBV3-1	TRBD1	TRBJ1-1	few	CASSLGTVEAFF	TGTGCCAGCAGCCTCGGGACAGTTGAAGCTTTCTTT
TRBV29-1	NA	TRBJ2-1	many	CSVETLSGKELYNEQFF	TGCAGCGTGGAAACGCTTAGCGGTAAAGAACTCTACAATGAGCAGTTCTTC
TRBV13	TRBD2	TRBJ2-1	NA	CASSPKREVGYEQFF	TGTGCCAGCAGCCCAAAGCGGGAGGTCGGGTATGAGCAGTTCTTC
TRBV2	NA	TRBJ2-7	few	CASSVPPREQYF	TGTGCCAGCAGTGTCCCCCCTCGCGAGCAGTACTTC
TRBV6-5	NA	TRBJ2-7	few	CASSYGQGPAYEQYF	TGTGCCAGCAGTTACGGCCAGGGTCCCGCATACGAGCAGTACTTC
TRBV28	NA	TRBJ2-7	NA	CASSLYRASSYEQYF	TGTGCCAGCAGTTTATACAGGGCGAGCTCCTACGAGCAGTACTTC
TRBV29-1	NA	TRBJ2-3	NA	CSVGGIPVYTDTQYF	TGCAGCGTTGGTGGGATCCCAGTTTATACAGATACGCAGTATTTT
TRBV20-1	NA	TRBJ1-1	NA	CSASSADPDGLNTEAFF	TGCAGTGCTTCCTCCGCGGACCCAGACGGGCTGAACACTGAAGCTTTCTTT
TRBV20-1	NA	TRBJ2-2	NA	CSAPGTSSTGELFF	TGCAGTGCTCCCGGCACCTCGAGCACCGGGGAGCTGTTTTTT
TRBV2	NA	TRBJ2-5	few	CASSAGRVTETQYF	TGTGCCAGCAGTGCGGGCAGGGTTACAGAGACCCAGTACTTC
TRBV5-1	NA	TRBJ2-2	NA	CASSLEVESANTGELFF	TGCGCCAGCAGCTTAGAGGTTGAATCCGCGAACACCGGGGAGCTGTTTTTT
TRBV13	TRBD1	TRBJ2-1	few	CASSPGTVFGQFF	TGTGCCAGCAGCCCCGGGACAGTATTTGGGCAGTTCTTC
TRBV24-1	NA	TRBJ2-1	many	CATSDSHYQSSYNEQFF	TGTGCCACCAGTGATTCCCACTACCAGAGCTCCTACAATGAGCAGTTCTTC
TRBV24-1	NA	TRBJ2-1	many	CATSDLTDIMFF	TGTGCCACCAGTGACCTGACCGACATAATGTTCTTC
TRBV6-5	NA	TRBJ2-7	few	CASGPGSQYF	TGTGCCTCCGGCCCGGGCAGTCAGTACTTC
TRBV12-3/TRBV12-4	NA	TRBJ1-5	NA	CASSFSGYESNQPQHF	TGTGCCAGCAGTTTTTCGGGGTATGAGAGCAATCAGCCCCAGCATTTT
TRBV7-8	TRBD2	TRBJ2-2	NA	CASSPRMGLAGGTNTGELFF	TGTGCCAGCAGCCCCCGCATGGGGTTGGCGGGAGGCACGAACACCGGGGAGCTGTTTTTT